Listed below are T cell receptor beta chains from one sample, sequenced in a study of regulatory T cells in long-lasting Graves disease. TCRdb re-analysed the multiplex PCR reads in MiXCR, keeping a single row per CDR3 protein. The sample contains roughly 500,000 distinct CDR3 sequences, 13% of which appear only once. The sample also formed part of further work on T cells in Graves' hyperthyroidism and ophthalmopathy.

The sample here was peripheral blood mononuclear cells (PBMCs), taken at new diagnosis, from a patient treated with antithyroid drugs. The source is a man aged 25 to 40 with Graves disease. CDR3s include the opening cysteine and the closing phenylalanine or tryptophan. Fields, in order: D gene, V gene, clone size, J gene, CDR3 protein, CDR3 DNA. D genes are given only for firm matches. Expanded clones get a size class; other rows say once, few or many, or leave the size out.

d_gene: -
v_gene: TRBV7-2
abundance: many
j_gene: TRBJ2-5
CDR3aa: CASSRVLVEETQYF
CDR3nt: TGTGCCAGCAGCCGCGTCCTAGTTGAAGAGACCCAGTACTTC

d_gene: TRBD1
v_gene: TRBV7-2
abundance: once
j_gene: TRBJ2-2
CDR3aa: CASSPTGQGAGTGELFF
CDR3nt: TGTGCCAGCAGCCCTACGGGACAGGGGGCGGGCACCGGGGAGCTGTTTTTT

d_gene: TRBD1
v_gene: TRBV5-1
abundance: many
j_gene: TRBJ2-3
CDR3aa: CASSGQGTDTQYF
CDR3nt: TGTGCCAGCAGCGGACAGGGCACAGATACGCAGTATTTT

d_gene: -
v_gene: TRBV5-1
abundance: few
j_gene: TRBJ2-1
CDR3aa: CASSPRRDSGNNEQFF
CDR3nt: TGCGCCAGCAGCCCTCGAAGGGACTCCGGCAACAATGAGCAGTTCTTC

d_gene: TRBD1
v_gene: TRBV2
abundance: many
j_gene: TRBJ1-1
CDR3aa: CASSVGQGDTEAFF
CDR3nt: TGTGCCAGCAGTGTGGGACAGGGTGACACTGAAGCTTTCTTT

d_gene: TRBD1
v_gene: TRBV6-6
abundance: -
j_gene: TRBJ2-7
CDR3aa: CASSYSGTGGVEQYF
CDR3nt: TGTGCCAGCAGTTACTCGGGGACAGGGGGCGTCGAGCAGTACTTC

d_gene: TRBD1
v_gene: TRBV12-3/TRBV12-4
abundance: many
j_gene: TRBJ2-1
CDR3aa: CASSRVQSGQGMDEQFF
CDR3nt: TGTGCCAGCAGTCGCGTTCAGAGCGGACAGGGAATGGATGAGCAGTTCTTC

d_gene: TRBD1
v_gene: TRBV3-1
abundance: few
j_gene: TRBJ2-4
CDR3aa: CASSQGVAGGQNIQYF
CDR3nt: TGTGCCAGCAGCCAAGGCGTCGCAGGGGGCCAAAACATTCAGTACTTC

d_gene: TRBD1
v_gene: TRBV6-1
abundance: many
j_gene: TRBJ1-5
CDR3aa: CASSANRGHNQPQHF
CDR3nt: TGTGCCAGCAGTGCGAACAGGGGGCACAATCAGCCCCAGCATTTT

d_gene: TRBD2
v_gene: TRBV12-3/TRBV12-4
abundance: -
j_gene: TRBJ2-6
CDR3aa: CASSHGLAGGAGANVLTF
CDR3nt: TGTGCCAGCAGTCATGGACTAGCGGGAGGAGCTGGGGCCAACGTCCTGACTTTC

d_gene: TRBD1
v_gene: TRBV15
abundance: -
j_gene: TRBJ2-5
CDR3aa: CATSRAMDRGGETQYF
CDR3nt: TGTGCCACCAGCAGAGCAATGGACAGGGGGGGGGAGACCCAGTACTTC

d_gene: TRBD2
v_gene: TRBV7-2
abundance: many
j_gene: TRBJ2-2
CDR3aa: CASSPPSGNGGELFF
CDR3nt: TGTGCCAGCAGCCCGCCGAGCGGGAATGGCGGGGAGCTGTTTTTT

d_gene: TRBD2
v_gene: TRBV12-3/TRBV12-4
abundance: few
j_gene: TRBJ2-1
CDR3aa: CASSWGLAEKNGQFF
CDR3nt: TGTGCCAGCAGTTGGGGACTAGCGGAAAAGAATGGGCAGTTCTTC

d_gene: TRBD1
v_gene: TRBV20-1
abundance: -
j_gene: TRBJ2-2
CDR3aa: CSARDRDRGPNGELFF
CDR3nt: TGCAGTGCTAGAGATAGGGACAGGGGGCCTAACGGGGAGCTGTTTTTT

d_gene: -
v_gene: TRBV12-3/TRBV12-4
abundance: -
j_gene: TRBJ2-7
CDR3aa: CASSPTDSVYEQYF
CDR3nt: TGTGCCAGCAGCCCTACCGACTCGGTTTACGAGCAGTACTTC

d_gene: -
v_gene: TRBV2
abundance: many
j_gene: TRBJ2-3
CDR3aa: CASGGGSRTDTQYF
CDR3nt: TGTGCCTCAGGAGGGGGGTCACGCACAGATACGCAGTATTTT

d_gene: TRBD1
v_gene: TRBV5-6
abundance: many
j_gene: TRBJ2-5
CDR3aa: CASSYGQGETQYF
CDR3nt: TGTGCCAGCAGCTACGGACAGGGAGAGACCCAGTACTTC

d_gene: -
v_gene: TRBV9
abundance: many
j_gene: TRBJ1-4
CDR3aa: CASSSGGAGEKLFF
CDR3nt: TGTGCCAGCAGCTCTGGGGGCGCGGGTGAAAAACTGTTTTTT

d_gene: TRBD2
v_gene: TRBV12-3/TRBV12-4
abundance: many
j_gene: TRBJ2-7
CDR3aa: CASSSGLAGVVYEQYF
CDR3nt: TGTGCCAGCAGTTCAGGACTAGCGGGAGTAGTATACGAGCAGTACTTC

d_gene: -
v_gene: TRBV7-9
abundance: few
j_gene: TRBJ2-7
CDR3aa: CASSLVGHNYEQYF
CDR3nt: TGTGCCAGCAGCTTAGTTGGACACAACTACGAGCAGTACTTC

d_gene: -
v_gene: TRBV30
abundance: many
j_gene: TRBJ2-7
CDR3aa: CAWSVIGGPYEQYF
CDR3nt: TGTGCCTGGAGTGTAATAGGCGGTCCCTACGAGCAGTACTTC

d_gene: TRBD1
v_gene: TRBV5-1
abundance: few
j_gene: TRBJ1-6
CDR3aa: CASSYVSGTGEPPLHF
CDR3nt: TGCGCCAGCAGCTACGTATCCGGGACAGGGGAACCACCCCTCCACTTT

d_gene: -
v_gene: TRBV18
abundance: -
j_gene: TRBJ1-4
CDR3aa: CASSTDRWNEKLFF
CDR3nt: TGTGCCAGCTCGACAGACAGGTGGAATGAAAAACTGTTTTTT

d_gene: -
v_gene: TRBV5-1
abundance: many
j_gene: TRBJ2-2
CDR3aa: CASSLLQNTGELFF
CDR3nt: TGCGCCAGCAGCTTGCTTCAGAACACCGGGGAGCTGTTTTTT

d_gene: TRBD1
v_gene: TRBV6-1
abundance: few
j_gene: TRBJ2-2
CDR3aa: CASSERGTGSRANTGELFF
CDR3nt: TGTGCCAGCAGTGAACGGGGGACAGGGTCTCGCGCAAACACCGGGGAGCTGTTTTTT

d_gene: -
v_gene: TRBV20-1
abundance: many
j_gene: TRBJ2-1
CDR3aa: CSARSQRVYNEQFF
CDR3nt: TGCAGTGCTAGAAGTCAGAGGGTTTACAATGAGCAGTTCTTC

d_gene: -
v_gene: TRBV27
abundance: many
j_gene: TRBJ2-7
CDR3aa: CASSSRGISYEQYF
CDR3nt: TGTGCCAGCAGTAGTCGCGGAATCTCCTACGAGCAGTACTTC

d_gene: TRBD2
v_gene: TRBV20-1
abundance: -
j_gene: TRBJ2-3
CDR3aa: CSPRGRSGRVYTQYF
CDR3nt: TGCAGTCCACGGGGGAGGAGCGGGAGAGTATATACGCAGTATTTT

d_gene: TRBD2
v_gene: TRBV20-1
abundance: few
j_gene: TRBJ2-7
CDR3aa: CSARELASGNPDEQYF
CDR3nt: TGCAGTGCTAGAGAATTAGCTAGCGGGAATCCGGACGAGCAGTACTTC

d_gene: -
v_gene: TRBV6-1
abundance: many
j_gene: TRBJ2-3
CDR3aa: CASSGEFGDTQYF
CDR3nt: TGTGCCAGCAGTGGAGAGTTCGGGGATACGCAGTATTTT

d_gene: TRBD2
v_gene: TRBV5-1
abundance: many
j_gene: TRBJ2-1
CDR3aa: CASKGLGSGRAVIYNEQFF
CDR3nt: TGCGCCAGCAAGGGGCTAGGTAGCGGGAGGGCTGTGATCTACAATGAGCAGTTCTTC

d_gene: TRBD2
v_gene: TRBV28
abundance: many
j_gene: TRBJ2-1
CDR3aa: CASRSASGRNEQFF
CDR3nt: TGTGCCAGCAGGTCAGCTAGCGGGAGGAATGAGCAGTTCTTC

d_gene: -
v_gene: TRBV27
abundance: many
j_gene: TRBJ1-2
CDR3aa: CASTKGLKDGYTF
CDR3nt: TGTGCCAGCACCAAGGGCCTGAAGGATGGCTACACCTTC

d_gene: -
v_gene: TRBV20-1
abundance: many
j_gene: TRBJ1-4
CDR3aa: CSAIFRTNEKLFF
CDR3nt: TGCAGTGCGATATTCCGCACTAATGAAAAACTGTTTTTT

d_gene: -
v_gene: TRBV7-2
abundance: few
j_gene: TRBJ1-3
CDR3aa: CASSQAGPPGNTIYF
CDR3nt: TGTGCCAGCAGCCAGGCCGGGCCCCCTGGAAACACCATATATTTT

d_gene: TRBD1
v_gene: TRBV20-1
abundance: many
j_gene: TRBJ2-5
CDR3aa: CSARGQGRQETQYF
CDR3nt: TGCAGTGCACGCGGACAGGGACGGCAAGAGACCCAGTACTTC

d_gene: -
v_gene: TRBV30
abundance: -
j_gene: TRBJ1-3
CDR3aa: CAWSLSGNTIYF
CDR3nt: TGTGCCTGGAGCCTCTCTGGAAACACCATATATTTT

d_gene: -
v_gene: TRBV5-1
abundance: many
j_gene: TRBJ2-3
CDR3aa: CASSLETGNTQYF
CDR3nt: TGCGCCAGCAGCTTAGAAACCGGGAATACGCAGTATTTT

d_gene: -
v_gene: TRBV4-1
abundance: few
j_gene: TRBJ1-2
CDR3aa: CASSQGAANYGYTF
CDR3nt: TGCGCCAGCAGCCAAGGGGCCGCTAACTATGGCTACACCTTC

d_gene: TRBD2
v_gene: TRBV11-1
abundance: few
j_gene: TRBJ2-3
CDR3aa: CASSLPRTRAPNTQYF
CDR3nt: TGTGCCAGCAGCCTACCACGGACTAGGGCCCCAAATACGCAGTATTTT

d_gene: TRBD2
v_gene: TRBV29-1
abundance: many
j_gene: TRBJ2-5
CDR3aa: CSLEAPGGRETQYF
CDR3nt: TGCAGTCTGGAGGCTCCGGGAGGGAGGGAGACCCAGTACTTC

d_gene: TRBD1
v_gene: TRBV6-9
abundance: many
j_gene: TRBJ1-1
CDR3aa: CASSYGPRTGRSEAFF
CDR3nt: TGTGCCAGCAGTTACGGGCCTCGGACAGGGCGATCTGAAGCTTTCTTT

d_gene: -
v_gene: TRBV10-2
abundance: few
j_gene: TRBJ1-5
CDR3aa: CASSGEPQPQHF
CDR3nt: TGCGCCAGCAGTGGAGAACCTCAGCCCCAGCATTTT

d_gene: TRBD2
v_gene: TRBV12-3/TRBV12-4
abundance: many
j_gene: TRBJ2-1
CDR3aa: CASSLFGLAGGSSYNEQFF
CDR3nt: TGTGCCAGCAGTTTGTTCGGACTAGCGGGAGGTAGCTCCTACAATGAGCAGTTCTTC

d_gene: -
v_gene: TRBV20-1
abundance: many
j_gene: TRBJ2-7
CDR3aa: CSARSRAHINYEQYF
CDR3nt: TGCAGTGCTAGGAGCCGAGCGCACATTAACTACGAGCAGTACTTC

d_gene: -
v_gene: TRBV13
abundance: many
j_gene: TRBJ1-2
CDR3aa: CASSLVVSRGYTF
CDR3nt: TGTGCCAGCAGCTTGGTCGTTTCCAGGGGCTACACCTTC

d_gene: TRBD2
v_gene: TRBV28
abundance: many
j_gene: TRBJ2-5
CDR3aa: CATSAGGRGTQYF
CDR3nt: TGTGCCACCTCAGCGGGAGGGAGAGGGACCCAGTACTTC

d_gene: TRBD1
v_gene: TRBV6-1
abundance: -
j_gene: TRBJ2-7
CDR3aa: CASSPDRGDAYYGQYF
CDR3nt: TGTGCCAGCAGCCCCGACAGGGGAGATGCGTACTACGGGCAGTACTTC

d_gene: TRBD1
v_gene: TRBV11-1
abundance: many
j_gene: TRBJ2-7
CDR3aa: CASSRDRGLAYEQYF
CDR3nt: TGTGCCAGCAGCAGAGACAGGGGACTTGCCTACGAGCAGTACTTC

d_gene: TRBD2
v_gene: TRBV20-1
abundance: few
j_gene: TRBJ2-7
CDR3aa: CSARPGSGSYEQYF
CDR3nt: TGCAGTGCTAGGCCGGGTAGCGGGAGTTACGAGCAGTACTTC

d_gene: -
v_gene: TRBV28
abundance: many
j_gene: TRBJ1-1
CDR3aa: CASSPGRLNTEAFF
CDR3nt: TGTGCCAGCAGTCCTGGTCGCCTGAACACTGAAGCTTTCTTT

d_gene: -
v_gene: TRBV6-1
abundance: many
j_gene: TRBJ2-3
CDR3aa: CASSEVMGRSPSTDTQYF
CDR3nt: TGTGCCAGCAGTGAAGTTATGGGGAGAAGTCCCAGCACAGATACGCAGTATTTT

d_gene: -
v_gene: TRBV5-1
abundance: few
j_gene: TRBJ2-3
CDR3aa: CASSLVAARYTDTQYF
CDR3nt: TGCGCCAGCAGCTTGGTGGCCGCCAGATACACAGATACGCAGTATTTT

d_gene: TRBD1
v_gene: TRBV5-1
abundance: -
j_gene: TRBJ2-7
CDR3aa: CASSLTGTYYEQYF
CDR3nt: TGCGCCAGCAGCCTGACAGGGACATACTACGAGCAGTACTTC

d_gene: -
v_gene: TRBV3-1
abundance: -
j_gene: TRBJ2-1
CDR3aa: CASSRGGRDAYNEQFF
CDR3nt: TGTGCCAGCAGCCGCGGCGGGCGGGACGCCTACAATGAGCAGTTCTTC